This paragraph covers one T cell receptor (beta chain) sequence. This CDR3 has 15 residues. The germline V gene has CDR1 SNHLY and CDR2 FYNNEI. V was trimmed by 3 bases and J by 0 bases, leaving 11 bases between them. The repertoire was sequenced with immunoSEQ multiplex PCR; TCRdb's copy has only in-frame clones and lacks some. The table includes under 85,000 clones, 85% to 90% detected once. These data belong to a study of T cell changes during pregnancy in multiple sclerosis. The V call is TRBV2, the J call TRBJ1-1, with D perhaps matching TRBD1 (6 bases). This TCR was recovered from a female donor in good health, enrolled as a control in a pregnancy study. The source was peripheral blood, collected after pregnancy. CDR3 amino acids: CASSEGTSMNTEAFF. CDR3 nucleotides: TGTGCCAGCAGTGAGGGGACATCCATGAACACTGAAGCTTTCTTT. The entire variable domain, with the rest obtained from reference TRBV2 and TRBJ1-1, is as follows: EPEVTQTPSHQVTQMGQEVILRCVPISNHLYFYWYRQILGQKVEFLVSFYNNEISEKSEIFDDQFSVERPDGSNFTLKIRSTKLEDSAMYFCASSEGTSMNTEAFFGQGTRLTVV.